Following are 22 T cell receptor beta chains from one sample sequenced in a study of post-analysis software for immune sequencing data. Unique molecular identifiers were carried by the TCR beta cDNA libraries. TCRdb itself ran the PCR reads through MiXCR, one entry per CDR3 protein. The sample carries more than 450,000 distinct CDR3 sequences, 40% to 50% recorded once. The study, taken as a whole, reports: About five TRBV segments were more frequent in patients than controls; TRBV5-6, TRBV5-1 and TRBV20-1 belonged to this group.

For these receptors, no antigen is known. The source material was blood. These receptors came from a girl under 18 with multiple sclerosis.

This clonotype occurred a few times. V gene TRBV29-1 combines with J gene TRBJ2-1, with 7 bases matching TRBD1. V lost 7 bases and J lost 0; bases outside the gene matches: 6. This CDR3 comprises 14 residues. Germline CDR1 reads SQVTM; CDR2 reads ANQGSEA. DNA of the CDR3: TGCAGCGGTGGACAGGCCAGCTCCTACAATGAGCAGTTCTTC. Translating gives CSGGQASSYNEQFF.

The chain joins TRBV9 to TRBJ2-1, with 11 bases identical to TRBD2. The CDR3 consists of 16 residues. From germline, CDR1 is SGDLS and CDR2 YYNGEE. V shed 4 bases, J shed 4 bases, and the junction held 7 bases outside the gene matches. CDR3 DNA sequence: TGTGCCAGCAGCACCCATAGCGGGGGGGGGTACAATGAGCAGTTCTTC. It specifies CASSTHSGGGYNEQFF. Full variable domain (outside the CDR3, taken from reference TRBV9 and TRBJ2-1): DSGVTQTPKHLITATGQRVTLRCSPRSGDLSVYWYQQSLDQGLQFLIQYYNGEERAKGNILERFSAQQFPDLHSELNLSSLELGDSALYFCASSTHSGGGYNEQFFGPGTRLTVL.

The chain joins TRBV27 to TRBJ2-7; 8 nucleotides match TRBD1. Germline-derived CDR1 and CDR2 are MNHEY and SMNVEV (reference sequence). Germline trimming cut 6 bases from V and 0 bases from J; bases unmatched to any gene: 7. The CDR3 extends over 15 amino acids. For the CDR3, the DNA is TGTGCCAGCAGCCGGGACAGGACGAGCTCCTACGAGCAGTACTTC. This gives the protein CASSRDRTSSYEQYF.

The J gene is TRBJ2-7, the V gene TRBV19; 10 bases line up with TRBD2. Losses at the gene ends were 6 bases for V and 0 bases for J; bases not matched to a gene: 5. Germline values: CDR1 LNHDA, CDR2 SQIVND (reference sequence). This CDR3 comprises 15 residues. CDR3 coding DNA: TGTGCCAGTAGGATCAGCGGGGGGGACTCCTACGAGCAGTACTTC. Encoded protein: CASRISGGDSYEQYF.

Notes on this clonotype: The germline gene is not matched at one end of the junction; a read error may be the cause. V gene TRBV27 combines with J gene TRBJ2-5, with D perhaps matching TRBD1 (6 bases). CDR1 and CDR2 from the germline V gene are MNHEY and SMNVEV (reference sequence). This CDR3 is 13 amino acids long. This chain's CDR3 is CASSFSGVETRYF. CDR3 coding DNA: TGTGCCAGCAGTTTTTCAGGGGTAGAGACCCGGTACTTC.

In DNA, the CDR3 is TGTGCCAGCAGTTTGCCCTCATCGGCAGCAACTAATGAAAAACTGTTTTTT. It translates to CASSLPSSAATNEKLFF. The gene calls are TRBV12-3 or TRBV12-4 and TRBJ1-4; no clear D gene. The germline V and J ends were trimmed by 3 bases and 0 bases, with 14 bases remaining between them. The CDR3 length is 17 residues.

As DNA, the CDR3 is TGTGCCAGCAGTTTCCGAGGACTCCTAAGCTCCTACAATGAGCAGTTCTTC. It codes for CASSFRGLLSSYNEQFF. The V gene is TRBV12-3 or TRBV12-4, the J gene TRBJ2-1, with D tentatively TRBD2 (5 bases). V lost 3 bases to trimming and J lost 0 bases, with 15 bases between them. The CDR3 runs to 17 residues.

This clonotype was observed many times. The chain recombines TRBV11-3 with TRBJ2-1; TRBD2 matches at 7 bases. CDR3 length: 21 amino acids. The germline gives CDR1 SGHNT, CDR2 YENEEA. With V trimmed by 4 bases and J by 0 bases, 21 bases remained unmatched. Written as DNA, the CDR3 is TGTGCCAGCAGCTCCCCAAGACTAGCTCCACACGATGGGACCTCCTACAATGAGCAGTTCTTC. Its protein product is CASSSPRLAPHDGTSYNEQFF.

This sequence joins TRBV12-3 or TRBV12-4 and TRBJ2-7, with D possibly being TRBD2 (6 bases). The CDR3 extends over 14 amino acids. V dropped 3 bases and J dropped 0 bases, with 9 bases sitting between them. The CDR3 protein is CASSFGGFSYEQYF. DNA for the CDR3: TGTGCCAGCAGTTTTGGAGGGTTCTCCTACGAGCAGTACTTC.

The chain has TRBV10-3 and TRBJ1-1; no definite D call. The CDR3 totals 15 residues. The V gene's germline CDR1 is ENHRY and CDR2 SYGVKD. Trimming took off 3 bases at V and 1 base at J, with 12 bases between the two ends. CDR3: CAISEGSSRNTEAFF. Written as DNA, the CDR3 is TGTGCCATCAGTGAAGGGAGCAGTAGGAACACTGAAGCTTTCTTT.

The chain joins TRBV6-1 to TRBJ1-1; possible D gene TRBD1, 5 bases. The CDR3 runs 17 residues. The germline V and J ends were trimmed by 6 bases and 1 base, with 21 bases remaining between them. Per germline, CDR1 MNHNS and CDR2 SASEGT. CDR3 protein: CASSTTTRFRANTEAFF. CDR3 DNA: TGTGCCAGCAGCACTACTACTCGTTTCAGGGCGAACACTGAAGCTTTCTTT.

This clonotype was seen only a few times. This chain joins TRBV20-1 and TRBJ2-1; 10 bases match TRBD2. Germline CDR1 is DFQATT and CDR2 is SNEGSKA (reference sequence). V lost 0 bases, J lost 8 bases, and 13 bases stayed unmatched. The CDR3 length is 17 residues. In DNA form, the CDR3 reads TGCAGTGCTAGAGATCATCAGGCTAGCGGGAGTTTCGATGAGCAGTTCTTC. Encoded protein: CSARDHQASGSFDEQFF.

The V call is TRBV20-1, the J call TRBJ2-1; 7 bases match TRBD1. Per the germline V gene, CDR1 is DFQATT and CDR2 is SNEGSKA (reference sequence). There are 14 residues in the CDR3. V gave up 5 bases and J gave up 6 bases; unmatched junction bases: 10. The CDR3 bases are TGCAGTGCTTCTTCAGGGGGATTGCGCAATGAGCAGTTCTTC. It is translated as CSASSGGLRNEQFF.

V usage is TRBV4-1 and J usage is TRBJ2-7; the D gene is possibly TRBD1 (6 bases). Per the germline V gene, CDR1 is MGHRA and CDR2 is YSYEKL. This CDR3 is built from 13 residues. Trimming removed 6 bases at V and 3 bases at J, with 12 bases between. The CDR3 nucleotides read TGCGCCAGCAGTTCGGGACACAACTACGAGCAGTACTTC. This encodes CASSSGHNYEQYF.

This clonotype has just a few counts. J is TRBJ2-1 and V is TRBV4-1, with TRBD1 identical over 7 bases. This CDR3 is 13 amino acids long. Germline V gene lookup returns CDR1 MGHRA and CDR2 YSYEKL. Germline trimming cut 0 bases from V and 10 bases from J; bases unmatched to any gene: 3. The CDR3 bases are TGCGCCAGCAGCCAAGACCCGGACAGGGAGCAGTTCTTC. This codes for CASSQDPDREQFF.

This clonotype was detected only a few times. The CDR3 is CASSQSTSARSSPLHF. CDR3 bases: TGTGCCAGCAGCCAAAGTACGTCTGCCCGGAGTTCACCCCTCCACTTT. The V call is TRBV14, the J call TRBJ1-6; D uncertain. Germline V gene sequence: CDR1 SGHDN, CDR2 FVKESK. This CDR3 is built from 16 residues. V dropped 2 bases and J dropped 9 bases, with 17 bases sitting between them.

This chain uses TRBV12-3 or TRBV12-4 with TRBJ1-2, with D uncertain. The germline V and J ends were trimmed by 3 bases and 12 bases, with 8 bases remaining between them. The CDR3 has 10 amino acids. CDR3 bases: TGTGCCAGCAGTTTTTCGGGCCACACCTTC. It specifies CASSFSGHTF.

Comment on this clonotype: Sequence at one end of the junction differs from germline and may be a read error. This chain connects TRBV5-1 to TRBJ2-7, with D maybe TRBD2 (6 bases). CDR3 size: 13 residues. In germline, CDR1 is SGHRS, CDR2 YFSETQ. The CDR3 bases are TGCGTCAGCAGCGGGTTTGGCTCCTACGAGCAGTACTTC. It codes for CVSSGFGSYEQYF.

This chain uses TRBV27 with TRBJ2-7, with 11 positions matching TRBD1. This CDR3 comprises 12 residues. Germline lookup yields CDR1 MNHEY and CDR2 SMNVEV (reference sequence). After removal of 9 bases from V and 7 bases from J, the junction contained 5 bases not matched to a gene. This chain's CDR3 is CARRTGGGEQYF. The CDR3 nucleotides read TGTGCCAGACGGACAGGGGGCGGGGAGCAGTACTTC.

This clonotype has a handful of counts. This chain connects TRBV9 to TRBJ2-4; D remains ambiguous. The CDR3 covers 10 residues. Germline assignment: CDR1 SGDLS and CDR2 YYNGEE. The V gene lost 3 bases and the J gene lost 15 bases, with 10 bases spanning the gap. CDR3 region: CASSDMTPYF. Here the CDR3 DNA reads TGTGCCAGCAGCGACATGACACCGTACTTC.

In nucleotides, the CDR3 is TGTGCCATCAGTGATATTCTAGCGGGAGATACAGATACGCAGTATTTT. This translates into CAISDILAGDTDTQYF. The J gene is TRBJ2-3, the V gene TRBV10-3; 10 nucleotides line up with TRBD2. After removal of 3 bases from V and 3 bases from J, the junction contained 6 bases not matched to a gene. CDR1 and CDR2 (germline): ENHRY, SYGVKD. This CDR3 is built from 16 residues.

The rearrangement links TRBV5-1 to TRBJ2-7; D not resolved. The DNA end favors TRBJ2-5, so the J call may be wrong. This CDR3 has 13 residues. Germline CDR1 and CDR2: SGHRS and YFSETQ. The CDR3 protein is CASSFQDAETQYF. In DNA form, the CDR3 reads TGCGCCAGCAGCTTCCAGGACGCAGAGACCCAGTACTTC.